The 29 T cell receptor beta chains below were found in one sample sequenced in a study of cytotoxic CD8 clonotypes in ibrutinib-treated CLL (dated by TCRdb to the early 2020s). The time point label here, explained by the study, means: roughly 2 years on ibrutinib. The library relied on the immunoSEQ multiplex PCR assay. TCRdb carries this immuneACCESS record with in-frame sequences only. Its versions omit some clonotypes, under half of them owing to an unresolved V gene in the studies checked, with the rest unexplained. Across this sample there are some 130,000 clones, with 75% to 80% seen only once. About 4.7% of the sample is in the top ten clones. The sequencing used PBMCs, collected after 24 months of ibrutinib treatment. The receptors here all came from a human donor with chronic lymphocytic leukemia.

The V gene is TRBV5-6, the J gene TRBJ2-5, with a possible D match to TRBD2 (6 bases). Germline loops: CDR1 SGHDT, CDR2 YYEEEE. The CDR3 is 16 residues long. V shed 4 bases and J shed 5 bases, with 21 bases lying between them. CDR3 in amino acids: CASSALATSPLETQYF. CDR3 coding DNA: TGTGCCAGCAGCGCGCTAGCGACGTCCCCGCTGGAGACCCAGTACTTC.

The chain links TRBV5-1 to TRBJ1-3; D is unresolved. Trimming cost V 4 bases and J 3 bases, with 8 bases left between them. The germline V gene encodes CDR1 SGHRS and CDR2 YFSETQ. The CDR3 runs 13 residues. In DNA form, the CDR3 reads TGCGCCAGCAGCCCGGGCTTTGGAAACACCATATATTTT. Amino acid sequence: CASSPGFGNTIYF. The variable domain in full, with the rest retrieved from reference TRBV5-1 and TRBJ1-3, is KAGVTQTPRYLIKTRGQQVTLSCSPISGHRSVSWYQQTPGQGLQFLFEYFSETQRNKGNFPGRFSGRQFSNSRSEMNVSTLELGDSALYLCASSPGFGNTIYFGEGSWLTVV.

This clone has just a few counts. This chain connects TRBV6-5 to TRBJ2-3, with 7 positions matching TRBD2. The CDR3 consists of 14 residues. After removal of 10 bases from V and 1 base from J, the junction contained 8 bases not matched to a gene. CDR1 is MNHEY and CDR2 is SVGAGI in the germline V gene. CDR3 loop: CATGGLAGTDTQYF. CDR3 sequence (DNA): TGTGCCACCGGTGGGCTAGCGGGCACAGATACGCAGTATTTT.

This clone showed up just a few times. This chain links TRBV28 with TRBJ1-3; 7 bases agree with TRBD1. Germline lookup yields CDR1 MDHEN and CDR2 SYDVKM. This CDR3 has 14 residues. V lost 6 bases to trimming and J lost 4 bases; unmatched junction nucleotides: 6. The CDR3 here is CASSRQGAGNTIYF. The DNA for the CDR3 is TGTGCCAGCAGCCGACAGGGTGCCGGAAACACCATATATTTT. The variable domain in full, completed from reference TRBV28 and TRBJ1-3, reads DVKVTQSSRYLVKRTGEKVFLECVQDMDHENMFWYRQDPGLGLRLIYFSYDVKMKEKGDIPEGYSVSREKKERFSLILESASTNQTSMYLCASSRQGAGNTIYFGEGSWLTVV.

This chain links TRBV30 with TRBJ1-5; D remains ambiguous. V lost 3 bases and J 7 bases, leaving 1 base between the germline ends. Per germline, CDR1 GTSNPN and CDR2 SVGIG (reference sequence). The length of the CDR3 is 9 residues. CDR3 sequence (DNA): TGTGCCTGGAGACAGCCCCAGCATTTT. This gives the protein CAWRQPQHF. Full variable domain (outside the CDR3, taken from reference TRBV30 and TRBJ1-5): SQTIHQWPATLVQPVGSPLSLECTVEGTSNPNLYWYRQAAGRGLQLLFYSVGIGQISSEVPQNLSASRPQDRQFILSSKKLLLSDSGFYLCAWRQPQHFGDGTRLSIL.

The J gene is TRBJ1-1, the V gene TRBV10-3; D is possibly TRBD1 (6 bases). Trimming took off 6 bases at V and 3 bases at J, with 11 bases between the two ends. Germline values: CDR1 ENHRY, CDR2 SYGVKD. The CDR3 sequence is 13 residues long. CDR3 loop: CAIRDRGDTEAFF. The DNA of the CDR3 is TGTGCCATCAGGGACAGAGGGGACACTGAAGCTTTCTTT.

The chain links TRBV7-2 to TRBJ2-3, with D uncertain. CDR1 SGHTA and CDR2 FQGNSA come from the germline V gene. The V gene lost 3 bases and the J gene lost 5 bases, with 9 bases spanning the gap. The CDR3 has 13 residues. CDR3 protein: CASSLDPQDTQYF. CDR3 nucleotides: TGTGCCAGCAGCTTGGACCCACAAGATACGCAGTATTTT.

The chain combines TRBV6-4 with TRBJ2-3; D not resolved. The CDR3 is 15 residues long. The V end lost 5 bases, the J end lost 0 bases, and 12 bases lay between the germline ends. Germline values: CDR1 MRHNA, CDR2 SNTAGT. In DNA, the CDR3 is TGTGCCAGCAGTCACGGCCCCGAAAGCACAGATACGCAGTATTTT. Protein product: CASSHGPESTDTQYF.

As concerns this clone: Other DNA sequences in this specimen translate into the identical CDR3. J is TRBJ1-1 and V is TRBV18, with D unresolved. The CDR3 covers 14 residues. The V and J ends lost 2 bases and 0 bases respectively, with 7 bases between them. CDR1 and CDR2 (germline): KGHSH, LQKENI. The CDR3 DNA reads TGTGCCAGCTCACCATCCACAGTGAACACTGAAGCTTTCTTT. As protein: CASSPSTVNTEAFF.

The CDR3 sequence is CASSFIAGVEQFF. Written as DNA, the CDR3 is TGTGCCAGCAGCTTCATAGCGGGAGTTGAGCAGTTCTTC. The J gene is TRBJ2-1, the V gene TRBV7-2, with TRBD2 matching 9 bases. The germline CDR1 and CDR2 sequences are SGHTA and FQGNSA. V lost 3 bases and J lost 9; bases outside the gene matches: 3. This CDR3 is 13 amino acids long.

CDR3 residues: CATSPRRATTDTQYF. CDR3 nucleotides: TGTGCCACCAGCCCTCGTCGAGCAACCACAGATACGCAGTATTTT. The rearrangement joins TRBV19 to TRBJ2-3, with D unresolved. The CDR3 is 15 residues long. Germline lookup yields CDR1 LNHDA and CDR2 SQIVND (reference sequence). The V end was cut by 10 bases, the J end by 2 bases, with 19 bases between.

This clone was recorded only once. The chain joins TRBV2 to TRBJ2-2; 11 bases map to TRBD2. Losses at the gene ends were 4 bases for V and 1 base for J; bases not matched to a gene: 2. The CDR3 length is 16 residues. Germline CDR1 is SNHLY and CDR2 is FYNNEI. In DNA, the CDR3 is TGTGCCAGCAGTGGGCTAGCGGGGGGGAACACCGGGGAGCTGTTTTTT. Its protein is CASSGLAGGNTGELFF.

The rearrangement uses TRBV5-5 and TRBJ2-5, with D perhaps TRBD1 or TRBD2 (5 bases each). Germline lookup yields CDR1 SGHKS and CDR2 YYEKEE (reference sequence). Deletions cut 9 bases from V and 4 bases from J, with 16 bases between. The CDR3 has 13 amino acids. Written as DNA, the CDR3 is TGTGCCACCGGGTCCGGGGCTGGAGAGACCCAGTACTTC. Amino acids: CATGSGAGETQYF.

The table lists this clone with a count of one. The V call is TRBV13, the J call TRBJ2-3; D may be TRBD2 (6 bases). Germline CDR1 reads PRHDT; CDR2 reads FYEKMQ (reference sequence). The CDR3 sequence is 16 residues long. Trimming took off 1 base at V and 3 bases at J, with 14 bases between the two ends. CDR3 coding DNA: TGTGCCAGCAGCTTAGTGGCGGGATGGGGGACAGATACGCAGTATTTT. Translated, it gives CASSLVAGWGTDTQYF.

This clone has only one observation. J is TRBJ2-5 and V is TRBV7-3; 8 positions match TRBD2. CDR3 length: 14 residues. Per the germline V gene, CDR1 is SGHTA and CDR2 is FQGTGA. With V trimmed by 5 bases and J by 7 bases, 9 bases remained unmatched. CDR3 coding DNA: TGTGCCAGCAGCCAGAGCGGGGGCCGGGGGACCCAGTACTTC. It codes for CASSQSGGRGTQYF.

This rearrangement joins TRBV11-3 to TRBJ2-2; D unclear. The CDR3 consists of 15 residues. V was pared by 5 bases and J by 6 bases, with 16 bases between. Per the germline V gene, CDR1 is SGHNT and CDR2 is YENEEA. In DNA form, the CDR3 reads TGTGCCAGCAGCCCAAGGGCCGGCCCTCCCGGGGAGCTGTTTTTT. Translated: CASSPRAGPPGELFF.

The chain carries TRBV7-9 and TRBJ1-2, with D maybe TRBD1 (6 bases). CDR3 length equals 15 residues. CDR1 SEHNR and CDR2 FQNEAQ come from the germline V gene (reference sequence). Trimming took off 5 bases at V and 7 bases at J, with 20 bases between the two ends. The CDR3 DNA sequence: TGTGCCAGCAGCGCCACCGGGGGCGGTGGGGGTGGCTACACCTTC. Protein: CASSATGGGGGGYTF.

The chain uses TRBV19 and TRBJ2-1, with 9 positions matching TRBD2. The germline gives CDR1 LNHDA, CDR2 SQIVND (reference sequence). This CDR3 spans 15 amino acids. V lost 3 bases to trimming and J lost 5 bases; unmatched junction nucleotides: 5. The CDR3: CASSMGASGDNEQFF. The CDR3 nucleotides read TGTGCCAGTAGTATGGGGGCTAGCGGGGACAATGAGCAGTTCTTC.

The CDR3 sequence is CASSPRSTNEKLFF. CDR3 DNA: TGTGCCAGCTCACCACGGTCCACTAATGAAAAACTGTTTTTT. The V gene is TRBV18, the J gene TRBJ1-4; the D is unclear. The CDR3 spans 14 residues. Per germline, CDR1 KGHSH and CDR2 LQKENI. V was shortened by 1 base and J by 2 bases, with 5 bases between the two germline ends. Looking up the rest from reference TRBV18 and TRBJ1-4 gives the full variable domain: NAGVMQNPRHLVRRRGQEARLRCSPMKGHSHVYWYRQLPEEGLKFMVYLQKENIIDESGMPKERFSAEFPKEGPSILRIQQVVRGDSAAYFCASSPRSTNEKLFFGSGTQLSVL.

The rearrangement uses TRBV4-3 and TRBJ2-5; no definite D call. The CDR3 sequence is 15 residues long. The germline V gene has CDR1 LGHNA and CDR2 YSLEER. V was clipped by 0 bases and J by 4 bases, with 12 bases between them. This CDR3 is CASSQELAHGETQYF. CDR3 DNA: TGCGCCAGCAGCCAAGAGTTAGCCCACGGAGAGACCCAGTACTTC.

This chain uses TRBV7-8 with TRBJ2-1; the D gene is possibly TRBD2 (5 bases). V was shortened by 1 base and J by 6 bases, with 10 bases between the two germline ends. CDR3 length: 14 amino acids. The germline V gene encodes CDR1 SGHVS and CDR2 FQNEAQ. The chain's CDR3 is CASSLGTVINEQFF. In nucleotides, the CDR3 is TGTGCCAGCAGCTTAGGGACTGTGATCAATGAGCAGTTCTTC. Full variable domain (remainder filled in from reference TRBV7-8 and TRBJ2-1): GAGVSQSPRYKVAKRGQDVALRCDPISGHVSLFWYQQALGQGPEFLTYFQNEAQLDKSGLPSDRFFAERPEGSVSTLKIQRTQQEDSAVYLCASSLGTVINEQFFGPGTRLTVL.

The J gene is TRBJ1-5, the V gene TRBV28, with TRBD1 as a possible D gene (5 bases). CDR1 MDHEN and CDR2 SYDVKM come from the germline V gene. The CDR3 spans 18 residues. Trimming pared 3 bases from V and 0 bases from J, leaving 18 bases between. CDR3 DNA sequence: TGTGCCAGCAGTTTGGGGCGGCAGGGACCATATAGCAATCAGCCCCAGCATTTT. Protein sequence: CASSLGRQGPYSNQPQHF.

The chain uses TRBV18 and TRBJ1-4, with D unresolved. Germline V gene sequence: CDR1 KGHSH, CDR2 LQKENI. V lost 0 bases, J lost 3 bases, and 8 bases lay in between. The CDR3 has 15 amino acids. The CDR3 DNA follows: TGTGCCAGCTCACCACCTAGCCGATCTAATGAAAAACTGTTTTTT. Its translation is CASSPPSRSNEKLFF.

This clone has ten or more counts. The gene calls are TRBV7-2 and TRBJ2-2; D is unclear. V gave up 3 bases and J gave up 5 bases, with 7 bases separating them. From germline, CDR1 is SGHTA and CDR2 FQGNSA. The CDR3 is 13 amino acids. The CDR3 bases are TGTGCCAGCAGCTTCCAAGAAACCGGGGAGCTGTTTTTT. It translates to CASSFQETGELFF.

The J gene is TRBJ2-3, the V gene TRBV4-3; D is unclear. Germline CDR1 and CDR2: LGHNA and YSLEER. This CDR3 is 18 amino acids long. Trimming removed 0 bases from V and 0 bases from J, with 16 bases in between. The CDR3 bases are TGCGCCAGCAGCCAAGATGTGGTACGCTGGGGTAGCACAGATACGCAGTATTTT. This encodes CASSQDVVRWGSTDTQYF.

This clone was seen once. J is TRBJ2-7 and V is TRBV6-1; the D gene is possibly TRBD1 (5 bases). Per the germline V gene, CDR1 is MNHNS and CDR2 is SASEGT. This CDR3 contains 13 residues. Trimming left V 5 bases short and J 6 bases short, with 14 bases between. CDR3 region: CASSRGSSREQYF. CDR3 sequence (DNA): TGTGCCAGCAGTAGGGGCTCCAGTCGCGAGCAGTACTTC.

The chain couples TRBV7-2 to TRBJ2-5; D unresolved. This CDR3 is built from 12 residues. CDR1 and CDR2 (germline): SGHTA, FQGNSA. Trimming shortened V by 5 bases and J by 5 bases, and 9 bases separated the two germline ends. The CDR3 loop reads CASSEVAETQYF. CDR3 coding DNA: TGTGCCAGCAGCGAAGTGGCGGAGACCCAGTACTTC.

The V and J genes are TRBV6-6 and TRBJ2-7; TRBD2 matches 8 bases. The J segment lost 7 bases and the V segment lost 7 bases, leaving 12 bases of the junction unmatched. CDR1 is MNHNY and CDR2 is SVGAGI in the germline V gene (reference sequence). The CDR3 has 14 residues. CDR3 region: CASTREGMSGEQYF. The CDR3, as DNA: TGTGCCAGCACTCGGGAGGGAATGTCGGGAGAGCAGTACTTC.

This clone has more than one count but fewer than ten. The chain couples TRBV5-1 to TRBJ2-7, with TRBD1 as a possible D gene (6 bases). The V gene's germline CDR1 is SGHRS and CDR2 YFSETQ. The V and J ends lost 4 bases and 2 bases respectively, with 13 bases between them. The CDR3 has 14 residues. CDR3 region: CASSGAGTTYEQYF. CDR3 in DNA: TGCGCCAGCAGCGGCGCCGGGACAACCTACGAGCAGTACTTC.